This entry is about one T cell receptor beta chain. The entry originates in a study of T cell responses to AZD1222 COVID-19 vaccine. V was shortened by 7 bases and J by 3 bases, with 12 bases between the two germline ends. This CDR3 has 13 amino acids. Germline CDR1 is MGHDK and CDR2 is SYGVNS. Libraries were prepared by immunoSEQ multiplex PCR; TCRdb keeps only in-frame clonotypes and omits some of them. The sample includes more than 150,000 clones, 88% of them seen just once. The sequencing used peripheral blood, collected on day 0 of AZD1222 vaccination. This receptor was taken from an adult in good health. This chain links TRBV25-1 with TRBJ1-1, with a possible D match to TRBD1 (5 bases). CDR3 DNA sequence: TGTGCCAGCACCCGAACGGGGGACACTGAAGCTTTCTTT. It yields the protein CASTRTGDTEAFF.